The 20 T cell receptor beta chains listed next were all sequenced from one sample in a study of cytomegalovirus exposure and HLA in healthy donors. In the PCR, 60 Vbeta and 13 Jbeta primers were used. The table came from immunoSEQ multiplex PCR; TCRdb's copy has only in-frame clones and leaves some out. The table records 100,000 to 150,000 clones, 81% of them present only once. Sample: PBMCs. The receptors derive from a man between 18 and 29 years old in good health and CMV-seronegative.

Written as DNA, the CDR3 is TGTGCCACCAGCAGAGGTTTCGAGGATTCACCCCTCCACTTT. It specifies CATSRGFEDSPLHF. The genes are TRBV15 and TRBJ1-6; D unresolved. Trimming left V 1 base short and J 8 bases short, with 9 bases between. Germline CDR1 LNHNV, CDR2 YYDKDF (reference sequence). CDR3 length: 14 residues.

V and J are TRBV4-1 and TRBJ2-6, with D possibly TRBD1 on 6 matching bases. The CDR3 runs to 18 residues. V was trimmed by 4 bases and J by 0 bases, leaving 16 bases between them. CDR1 MGHRA and CDR2 YSYEKL come from the germline V gene. As DNA, the CDR3 is TGCGCCAGCAGCCTCCGACAGGTCGGAGGCTCTGGGGCCAACGTCCTGACTTTC. Protein sequence: CASSLRQVGGSGANVLTF.

This clone was detected a few times. The chain joins TRBV11-2 to TRBJ1-5, with 9 bases matching TRBD1. The CDR3 spans 15 residues. Trimming cost V 5 bases and J 7 bases; bases outside gene matches: 9. Germline V gene data show CDR1 as SGHAT and CDR2 as FQNNGV. The DNA for the CDR3 is TGTGCCAGCAGCCTAGGGACAGGGAATGGACAGCCCCAGCATTTT. It is translated as CASSLGTGNGQPQHF.

As regards this clone: One junction end does not reproduce the germline sequence, and a read error may be involved. CDR3 in amino acids: CASSLGESTEAFF. The CDR3 DNA reads TGTGCTAGCAGCTTAGGAGAATCTACTGAAGCTTTCTTT. The rearrangement uses TRBV7-7 and TRBJ1-1; D gene ambiguous. CDR1 SSHAT and CDR2 FNYEAQ come from the germline V gene (reference sequence). The CDR3 extends over 13 amino acids.

V is TRBV9 and J is TRBJ2-7; 7 positions match TRBD1. CDR1 is SGDLS, CDR2 YYNGEE, per germline. The CDR3 totals 11 residues. The CDR3 spells CASGTAYEQYF. The CDR3 DNA follows: TGTGCATCCGGGACAGCCTACGAGCAGTACTTC.

The chain recombines TRBV5-1 with TRBJ2-5; 15 bases fit TRBD2. This CDR3 has 16 residues. V was pared by 3 bases and J by 5 bases, with 5 bases of the junction left unmatched. Germline lookup yields CDR1 SGHRS and CDR2 YFSETQ. Written as DNA, the CDR3 is TGCGCCAGCAGCTCCATCGGGACTAGCGGGAGGGAGACCCAGTACTTC. This gives the protein CASSSIGTSGRETQYF. The full variable domain, its missing parts supplied by reference TRBV5-1 and TRBJ2-5, is KAGVTQTPRYLIKTRGQQVTLSCSPISGHRSVSWYQQTPGQGLQFLFEYFSETQRNKGNFPGRFSGRQFSNSRSEMNVSTLELGDSALYLCASSSIGTSGRETQYFGPGTRLLVL.

The chain links TRBV30 to TRBJ1-1; no clear D. Germline CDR1 reads GTSNPN; CDR2 reads SVGIG (reference sequence). V was pared by 0 bases and J by 5 bases, with 7 bases between. The CDR3 runs to 12 residues. The CDR3 region has the DNA TGTGCCTGGAGTGTAAGCGGGACTGAAGCTTTCTTT. Protein sequence: CAWSVSGTEAFF.

This sequence joins TRBV27 and TRBJ1-3; D gene uncertain. V lost 6 bases and J lost 2, with 8 bases in between. There are 13 residues in the CDR3. In germline, CDR1 is MNHEY, CDR2 SMNVEV (reference sequence). As DNA, the CDR3 is TGTGCCAGCAGCGTACTGGCTGGAAACACCATATATTTT. Amino acids: CASSVLAGNTIYF.

The gene calls are TRBV5-5 and TRBJ2-5, with TRBD2 matching 8 bases. There are 14 residues in the CDR3. Germline values: CDR1 SGHKS, CDR2 YYEKEE (reference sequence). Trimming removed 0 bases from V and 4 bases from J; junction bases left unmatched: 2. The CDR3 coding sequence is TGTGCCAGCAGCTTGGCGGGGGGGAGAGAGACCCAGTACTTC. Its protein is CASSLAGGRETQYF.

The rearrangement uses TRBV12-5 and TRBJ2-3; the D is unclear. Germline CDR1 LGHNT, CDR2 FRNRAP. The CDR3 loop spans 14 amino acids. V lost 3 bases to trimming and J lost 2 bases, with 9 bases between them. This chain's CDR3 is CASGFREATDTQYF. The CDR3 region has the DNA TGTGCTAGTGGTTTTCGCGAGGCCACAGATACGCAGTATTTT.

J is TRBJ1-1 and V is TRBV6-5; 8 bases are a match to TRBD1. Trimming took 4 bases from V and 3 from J; bases not matched to a gene: 4. The CDR3 runs to 14 residues. Germline CDR1 is MNHEY and CDR2 is SVGAGI. CDR3 sequence reads: CASSFSTGDTEAFF. The CDR3 coding sequence is TGTGCCAGCAGTTTTTCGACAGGGGACACTGAAGCTTTCTTT.

This clone was observed a single time. The V gene is TRBV7-2, the J gene TRBJ2-7, with 11 bases identical to TRBD1. Germline V gene lookup returns CDR1 SGHTA and CDR2 FQGNSA. The V segment lost 1 base and the J segment 5 bases; nucleotides outside the gene matches: 7. This CDR3 contains 16 residues. The CDR3 region has the DNA TGTGCCAGCAGCTTAGGGAGGGGACAGGGGGGCCACGAGCAGTACTTC. Amino acid sequence: CASSLGRGQGGHEQYF.

This chain joins TRBV27 and TRBJ1-2; D is possibly TRBD1 (5 bases). CDR3 length equals 16 residues. The V end lost 0 bases, the J end lost 4 bases, and 15 bases lay between the germline ends. Per the germline V gene, CDR1 is MNHEY and CDR2 is SMNVEV (reference sequence). DNA for the CDR3: TGTGCCAGCAGTTTATCGGGGGGAGGGGAGGCCTATGGCTACACCTTC. Amino acids: CASSLSGGGEAYGYTF.

This rearrangement joins TRBV7-9 to TRBJ1-1; 8 bases are shared with TRBD1. The V segment lost 5 bases and the J segment 4 bases; nucleotides outside the gene matches: 9. The CDR3 covers 15 residues. Germline values: CDR1 SEHNR, CDR2 FQNEAQ (reference sequence). The CDR3 loop reads CASSPRTGILTEAFF. In DNA form, the CDR3 reads TGTGCCAGCAGCCCCCGGACAGGGATTCTCACTGAAGCTTTCTTT.

This clone turned up a few times. The chain recombines TRBV5-1 with TRBJ1-1; weak D call: TRBD1 (5 bases). CDR1 is SGHRS and CDR2 is YFSETQ in the germline V gene. The CDR3 spans 14 residues. Trimming left V 5 bases short and J 3 bases short, with 14 bases between. The CDR3, as DNA: TGCGCCAGCAGGTGGGGGGGAGTGGACACTGAAGCTTTCTTT. This translates into CASRWGGVDTEAFF.

The V call is TRBV7-9, the J call TRBJ1-1; tentative D call: TRBD1 (5 bases). Germline assignment: CDR1 SEHNR and CDR2 FQNEAQ (reference sequence). Deletions cut 1 base from V and 1 base from J, with 16 bases between. The CDR3 totals 17 residues. The CDR3 protein is CASSLVGAGQGNTEAFF. As DNA, the CDR3 is TGTGCCAGCAGCTTAGTAGGCGCCGGGCAGGGGAACACTGAAGCTTTCTTT.

This chain uses TRBV28 with TRBJ2-7; possible D gene TRBD1, 5 bases. Germline V lookup: CDR1 MDHEN, CDR2 SYDVKM. CDR3 length: 15 amino acids. V was shortened by 6 bases and J by 1 base, with 16 bases between the two germline ends. DNA of the CDR3: TGTGCCAGCAGCCGACGGACAACCGCTTCCTACGAGCAGTACTTC. Its protein is CASSRRTTASYEQYF.

V is TRBV9 and J is TRBJ2-2, with 14 nucleotides matching TRBD2. This CDR3 has 19 amino acids. Looked up from germline, CDR1 is SGDLS and CDR2 is YYNGEE. The ends lost 7 bases at V and 0 bases at J; junction bases unmatched: 11. The CDR3 loop reads CASERSGLAGATNTGELFF. The DNA of the CDR3 is TGTGCCAGCGAACGATCGGGACTAGCGGGGGCCACGAACACCGGGGAGCTGTTTTTT.

This chain joins TRBV5-1 and TRBJ1-2, with D possibly being TRBD1 (6 bases). The V gene lost 0 bases and the J gene lost 1 base, with 10 bases spanning the gap. There are 15 residues in the CDR3. Looked up from germline, CDR1 is SGHRS and CDR2 is YFSETQ. The CDR3 nucleotides are TGCGCCAGCAGCTTGGAAACAGGGAATAACTATGGCTACACCTTC. It is translated as CASSLETGNNYGYTF.

The genes are TRBV29-1 and TRBJ2-2, with a tentative D call TRBD2 (7 bases). The CDR3 length is 13 residues. Trimming took off 5 bases at V and 4 bases at J, with 11 bases between the two ends. From germline, CDR1 is SQVTM and CDR2 ANQGSEA. CDR3 DNA: TGCAGCGTTCTCGCGGGGGCCACCGGGGAGCTGTTTTTT. As protein: CSVLAGATGELFF.